This T cell receptor (beta chain) derives from a study of PD-1 blockade in classical Hodgkin lymphoma. Study-wide results and limits: Reported findings placed baseline TCR diversity lower in newly diagnosed patients (compared with healthy donors). Those starting nivolumab under 1 year post-ASCT were excluded.

As regards this clone: No antigen is known for it.

Data came from immunoSEQ multiplex PCR; TCRdb stores just in-frame clones and leaves some out. The table lists some 84,000 clones, around 90% of them singletons, with around 2.4% in the top ten. Brentuximab vedotin exposure varied, and every patient relapsed after autologous stem cell transplantation. This CDR3 region has 17 residues. Germline CDR1 is MDHEN and CDR2 is SYDVKM. V lost 4 bases to trimming and J lost 4 bases; unmatched junction nucleotides: 7. Source: peripheral blood mononuclear cells (PBMCs), taken before the second cycle of nivolumab. This TCR came from a human donor with classical Hodgkin lymphoma. This chain links TRBV28 with TRBJ2-1, with 13 bases lining up with TRBD2. For the CDR3, the DNA is TGTGCCAGCAGTTCCCCCCTACTAGCGGGAGGGTACAATGAGCAGTTCTTC. It yields the protein CASSSPLLAGGYNEQFF.